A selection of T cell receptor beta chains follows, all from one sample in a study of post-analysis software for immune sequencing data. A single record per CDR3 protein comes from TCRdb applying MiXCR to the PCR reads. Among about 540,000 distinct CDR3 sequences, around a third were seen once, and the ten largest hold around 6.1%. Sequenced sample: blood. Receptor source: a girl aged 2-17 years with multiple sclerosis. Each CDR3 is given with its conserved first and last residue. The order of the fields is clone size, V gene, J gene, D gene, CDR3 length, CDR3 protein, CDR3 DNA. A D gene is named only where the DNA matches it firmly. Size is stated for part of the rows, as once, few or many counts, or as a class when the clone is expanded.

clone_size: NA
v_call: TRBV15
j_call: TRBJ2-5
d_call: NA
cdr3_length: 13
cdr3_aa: CATSRALAETQYF
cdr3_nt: TGTGCCACCAGCAGAGCACTAGCAGAGACCCAGTACTTC

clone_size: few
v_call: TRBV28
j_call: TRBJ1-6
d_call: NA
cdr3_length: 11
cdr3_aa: CASSSSAPLHF
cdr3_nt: TGTGCCAGCAGTTCTTCCGCACCCCTCCACTTT

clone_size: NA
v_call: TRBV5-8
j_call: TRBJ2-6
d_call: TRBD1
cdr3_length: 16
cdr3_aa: CASSLDRGSGANVLTF
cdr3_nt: TGTGCCAGCAGCTTGGACAGGGGCTCTGGGGCCAACGTCCTGACTTTC

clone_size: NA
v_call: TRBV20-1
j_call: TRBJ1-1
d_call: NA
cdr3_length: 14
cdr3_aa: CSAPQAGSNTEAFF
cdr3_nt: TGCAGTGCTCCCCAGGCAGGTTCGAACACTGAAGCTTTCTTT

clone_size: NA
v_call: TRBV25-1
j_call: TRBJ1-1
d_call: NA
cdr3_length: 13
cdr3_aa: CASRGGGTTEAFF
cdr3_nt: TGTGCCAGCAGGGGGGGGGGCACCACTGAAGCTTTCTTT

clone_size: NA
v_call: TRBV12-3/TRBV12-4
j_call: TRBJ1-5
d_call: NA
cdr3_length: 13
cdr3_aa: CASSLGEGQPQHF
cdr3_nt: TGTGCCAGCAGTTTAGGCGAGGGTCAGCCCCAGCATTTT

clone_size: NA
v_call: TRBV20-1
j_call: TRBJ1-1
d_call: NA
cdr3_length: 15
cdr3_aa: CSAREVIQGTTEAFF
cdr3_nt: TGCAGTGCTAGAGAGGTCATACAGGGTACCACTGAAGCTTTCTTT

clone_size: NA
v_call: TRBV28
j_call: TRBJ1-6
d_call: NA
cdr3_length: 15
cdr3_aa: CASSLPSLRDSPLHF
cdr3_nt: TGTGCCAGCAGTCTCCCGAGCCTCCGGGATTCACCCCTCCACTTT

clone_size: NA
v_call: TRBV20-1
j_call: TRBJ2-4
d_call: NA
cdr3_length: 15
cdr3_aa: CSVMPGSRAKNIQYF
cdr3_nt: TGCAGTGTAATGCCGGGTTCAAGGGCCAAAAACATTCAGTACTTC

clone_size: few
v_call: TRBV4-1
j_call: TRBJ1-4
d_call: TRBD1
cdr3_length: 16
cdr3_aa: CASSLGTGWTNEKLFF
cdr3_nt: TGCGCCAGCAGCCTCGGGACAGGGTGGACTAATGAAAAACTGTTTTTT

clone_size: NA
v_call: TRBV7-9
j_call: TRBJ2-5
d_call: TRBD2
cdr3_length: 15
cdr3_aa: CASRTRGGPQETQYF
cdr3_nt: TGTGCCAGCAGGACCCGGGGGGGGCCACAAGAGACCCAGTACTTC

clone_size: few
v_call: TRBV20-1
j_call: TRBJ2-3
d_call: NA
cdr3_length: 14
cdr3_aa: CSAILALITDTQYF
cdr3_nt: TGCAGTGCTATCCTAGCCCTGATCACAGATACGCAGTATTTT

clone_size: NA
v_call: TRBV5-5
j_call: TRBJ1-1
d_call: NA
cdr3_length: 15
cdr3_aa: CASSLVNRMNTEAFF
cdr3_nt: TGTGCCAGCAGCTTGGTTAACAGAATGAACACTGAAGCTTTCTTT

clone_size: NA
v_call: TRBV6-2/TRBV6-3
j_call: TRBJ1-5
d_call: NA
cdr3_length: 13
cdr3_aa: CASSFNVGNPQHF
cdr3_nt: TGTGCCAGCAGTTTTAACGTGGGCAATCCCCAGCATTTT

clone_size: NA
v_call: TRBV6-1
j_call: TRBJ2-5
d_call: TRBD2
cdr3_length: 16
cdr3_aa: CASNLASGGAGETQYF
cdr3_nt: TGTGCCAGCAATCTGGCGAGCGGGGGGGCTGGGGAGACCCAGTACTTC

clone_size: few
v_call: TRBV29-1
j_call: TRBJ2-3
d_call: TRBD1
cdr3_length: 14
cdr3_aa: CSVHRGLLTDTQYF
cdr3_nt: TGCAGCGTCCACAGGGGGTTGCTCACAGATACGCAGTATTTT

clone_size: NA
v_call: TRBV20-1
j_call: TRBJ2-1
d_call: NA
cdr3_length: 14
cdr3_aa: CSAYRGSPNNEQFF
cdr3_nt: TGCAGTGCTTATCGGGGGTCCCCAAACAATGAGCAGTTCTTC

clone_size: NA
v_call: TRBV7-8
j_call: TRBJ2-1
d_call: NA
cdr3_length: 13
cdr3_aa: CASSFSRNNEQFF
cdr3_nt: TGTGCCAGCAGCTTCTCCCGAAACAATGAGCAGTTCTTC

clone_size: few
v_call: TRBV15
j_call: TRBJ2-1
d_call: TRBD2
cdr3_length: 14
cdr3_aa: CATTPGRLYNEQFF
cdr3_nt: TGTGCCACCACCCCCGGGAGGCTCTACAATGAGCAGTTCTTC

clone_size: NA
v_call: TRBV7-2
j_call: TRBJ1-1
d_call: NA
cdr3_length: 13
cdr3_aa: CASSTQPNTEAFF
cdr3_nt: TGTGCCAGCAGCACTCAGCCGAACACTGAAGCTTTCTTT

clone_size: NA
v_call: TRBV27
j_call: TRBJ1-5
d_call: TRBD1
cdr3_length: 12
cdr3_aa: CAAGGNNQPQHF
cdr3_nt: TGTGCCGCAGGGGGTAACAATCAGCCCCAGCATTTT

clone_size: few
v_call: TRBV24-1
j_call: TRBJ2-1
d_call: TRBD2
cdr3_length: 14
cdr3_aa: CATSASGGYNEQFF
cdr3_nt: TGTGCCACCAGTGCCAGCGGGGGGTACAATGAGCAGTTCTTC

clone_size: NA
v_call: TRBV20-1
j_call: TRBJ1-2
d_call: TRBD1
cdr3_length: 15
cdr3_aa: CSAYLRDRGRRGYTF
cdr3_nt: TGCAGTGCCTATCTTCGTGACAGGGGGCGACGGGGCTACACCTTC

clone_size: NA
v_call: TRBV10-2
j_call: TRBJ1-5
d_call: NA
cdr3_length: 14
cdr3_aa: CASSGSRGVQPQHF
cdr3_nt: TGCGCCAGCAGTGGGTCTCGCGGGGTTCAGCCCCAGCATTTT

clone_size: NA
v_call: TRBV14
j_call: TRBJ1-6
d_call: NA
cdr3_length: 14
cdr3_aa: CASSQGGRNSPLHF
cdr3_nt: TGTGCCAGCAGCCAAGGGGGTCGGAATTCACCCCTCCACTTT

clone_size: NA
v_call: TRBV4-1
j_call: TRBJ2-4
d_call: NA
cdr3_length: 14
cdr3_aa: CASSQESPSNIQYF
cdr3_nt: TGCGCCAGCAGCCAAGAAAGTCCGTCAAACATTCAGTACTTC

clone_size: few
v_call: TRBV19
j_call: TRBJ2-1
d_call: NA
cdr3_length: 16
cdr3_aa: CASSTSSGPPYNEQFF
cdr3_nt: TGTGCCAGTAGTACTTCCAGCGGGCCCCCCTACAATGAGCAGTTCTTC

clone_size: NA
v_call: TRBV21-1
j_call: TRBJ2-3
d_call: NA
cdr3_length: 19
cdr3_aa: CASSKGVGRGNPSTDTQYF
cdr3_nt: NA

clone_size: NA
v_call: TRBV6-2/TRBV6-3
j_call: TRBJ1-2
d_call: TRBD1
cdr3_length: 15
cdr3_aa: CASSYQDRDYNGYTF
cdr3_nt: TGTGCCAGCAGTTACCAGGACAGGGACTACAATGGCTACACCTTC

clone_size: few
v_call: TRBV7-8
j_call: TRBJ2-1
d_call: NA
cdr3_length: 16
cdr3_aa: CASSFTTGGGYNEQFF
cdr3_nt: TGTGCCAGCAGCTTCACTACGGGGGGCGGCTACAATGAGCAGTTCTTC

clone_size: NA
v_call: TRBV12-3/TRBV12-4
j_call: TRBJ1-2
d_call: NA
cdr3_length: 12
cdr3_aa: CASSFRVGGYTF
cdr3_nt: TGTGCCAGCAGTTTCAGGGTTGGGGGCTACACCTTC

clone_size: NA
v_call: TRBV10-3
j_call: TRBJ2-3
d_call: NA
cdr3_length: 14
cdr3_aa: CAISGIISTDTQYF
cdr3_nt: TGTGCCATCAGTGGTATTATATCCACAGATACGCAGTATTTT

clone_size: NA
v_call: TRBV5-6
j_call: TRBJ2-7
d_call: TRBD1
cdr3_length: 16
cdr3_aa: CASSRVTGGISYEQYF
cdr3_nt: TGTGCCAGCAGCAGAGTGACAGGGGGCATCTCCTACGAGCAGTACTTC

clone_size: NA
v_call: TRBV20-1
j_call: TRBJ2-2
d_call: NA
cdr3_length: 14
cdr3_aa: CSASRGAGTGERFF
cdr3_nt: TGCAGTGCTAGCCGGGGGGCAGGCACCGGGGAGCGGTTTTTT

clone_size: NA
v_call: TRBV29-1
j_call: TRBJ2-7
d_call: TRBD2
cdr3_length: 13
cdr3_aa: CSVAAGGAYEQYF
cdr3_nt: TGCAGCGTTGCGGCGGGGGGGGCTTACGAGCAGTACTTC

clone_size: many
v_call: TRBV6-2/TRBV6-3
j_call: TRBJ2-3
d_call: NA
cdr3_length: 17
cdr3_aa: CASSSPGEAGGTDTQYF
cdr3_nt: TGTGCCAGCAGTTCCCCTGGCGAGGCCGGCGGCACAGATACGCAGTATTTT

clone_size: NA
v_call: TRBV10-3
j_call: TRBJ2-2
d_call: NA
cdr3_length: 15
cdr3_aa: CAISELDSNTGELFF
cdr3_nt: TGTGCCATCAGTGAGCTAGACTCGAACACCGGGGAGCTGTTTTTT

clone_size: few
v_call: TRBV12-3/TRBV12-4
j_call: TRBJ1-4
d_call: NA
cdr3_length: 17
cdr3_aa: CASSLEIGGGIGEKLFF
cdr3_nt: TGTGCCAGCAGTTTAGAAATTGGAGGGGGAATTGGTGAAAAACTGTTTTTT

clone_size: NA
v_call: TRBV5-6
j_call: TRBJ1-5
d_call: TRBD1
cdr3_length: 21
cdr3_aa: CASSLWVHETGGPLGRQPQHF
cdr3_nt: TGTGCCAGCAGCTTGTGGGTCCACGAGACAGGGGGCCCCCTAGGTAGGCAGCCCCAGCATTTT

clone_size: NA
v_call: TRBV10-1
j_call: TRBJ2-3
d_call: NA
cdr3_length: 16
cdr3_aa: CASSESKTLSTDTQYF
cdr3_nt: TGCGCCAGCAGTGAGTCGAAGACTCTAAGCACAGATACGCAGTATTTT

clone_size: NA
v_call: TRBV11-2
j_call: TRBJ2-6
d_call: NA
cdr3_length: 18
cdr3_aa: CASSIGGRAVSGANVLTF
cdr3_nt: TGTGCCAGCAGCATCGGGGGAAGGGCAGTGTCTGGGGCCAACGTCCTGACTTTC

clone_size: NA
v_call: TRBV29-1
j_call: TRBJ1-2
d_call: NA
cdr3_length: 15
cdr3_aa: CSVVGGTKTNCGYTF
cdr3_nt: TGCAGCGTTGTGGGGGGGACAAAGACTAACTGTGGCTACACCTTC

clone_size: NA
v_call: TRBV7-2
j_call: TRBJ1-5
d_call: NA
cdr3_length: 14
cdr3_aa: CASSEDLFDQPQHF
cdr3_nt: TGTGCCAGCAGCGAGGACCTTTTCGATCAGCCCCAGCATTTT

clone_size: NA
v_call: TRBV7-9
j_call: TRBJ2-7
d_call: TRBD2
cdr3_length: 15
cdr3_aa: CASSPGTSNREEQYF
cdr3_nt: TGTGCCAGCAGCCCAGGGACTAGTAACCGTGAGGAGCAGTACTTC

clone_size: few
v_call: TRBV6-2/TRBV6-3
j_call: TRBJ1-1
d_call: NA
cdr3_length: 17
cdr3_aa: CASSYSTGQGMNTEAFF
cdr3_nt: TGTGCCAGCAGTTACTCGACGGGCCAGGGGATGAACACTGAAGCTTTCTTT

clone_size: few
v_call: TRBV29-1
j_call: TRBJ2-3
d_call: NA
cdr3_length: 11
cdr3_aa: CSVEEPDTQYF
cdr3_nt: TGCAGCGTTGAAGAGCCAGATACGCAGTATTTT

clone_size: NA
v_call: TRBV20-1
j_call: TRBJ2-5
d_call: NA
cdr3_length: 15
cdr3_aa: CSASNARDFQETQYF
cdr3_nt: TGCAGTGCTAGTAATGCCCGGGATTTCCAAGAGACCCAGTACTTC

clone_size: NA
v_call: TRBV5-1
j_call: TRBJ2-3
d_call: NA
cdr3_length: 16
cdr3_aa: CASSLVGQASTDTQYF
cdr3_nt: TGCGCCAGCAGCCTCGTAGGGCAAGCGAGCACAGATACGCAGTATTTT

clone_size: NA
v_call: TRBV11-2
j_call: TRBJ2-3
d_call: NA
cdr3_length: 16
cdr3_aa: CASSVGGGGGTDTQYF
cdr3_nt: TGTGCCAGCAGCGTCGGCGGGGGCGGGGGCACAGATACGCAGTATTTT

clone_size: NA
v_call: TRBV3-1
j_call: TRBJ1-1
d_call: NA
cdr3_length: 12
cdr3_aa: CASSPPGRGAFF
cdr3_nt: TGTGCCAGCAGCCCCCCAGGACGAGGGGCTTTCTTT

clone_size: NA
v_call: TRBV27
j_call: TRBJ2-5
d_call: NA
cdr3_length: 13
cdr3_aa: CASVIGGGETQYF
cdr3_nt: TGTGCCAGCGTCATCGGAGGGGGCGAGACCCAGTACTTC

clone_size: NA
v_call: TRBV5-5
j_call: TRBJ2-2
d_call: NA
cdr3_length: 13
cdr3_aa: CASSPGDTGELFF
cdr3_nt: TGTGCCAGCAGCCCCGGGGACACCGGGGAGCTGTTTTTT

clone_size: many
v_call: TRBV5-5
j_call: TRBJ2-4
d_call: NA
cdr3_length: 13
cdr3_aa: CASSWDLRDIQYF
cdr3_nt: TGTGCCAGCAGCTGGGACTTGCGTGACATTCAGTACTTC

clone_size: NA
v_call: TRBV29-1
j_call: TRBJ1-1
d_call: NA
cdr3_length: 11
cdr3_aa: CSGGWGPEAFF
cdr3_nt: TGCAGCGGTGGATGGGGGCCTGAAGCTTTCTTT